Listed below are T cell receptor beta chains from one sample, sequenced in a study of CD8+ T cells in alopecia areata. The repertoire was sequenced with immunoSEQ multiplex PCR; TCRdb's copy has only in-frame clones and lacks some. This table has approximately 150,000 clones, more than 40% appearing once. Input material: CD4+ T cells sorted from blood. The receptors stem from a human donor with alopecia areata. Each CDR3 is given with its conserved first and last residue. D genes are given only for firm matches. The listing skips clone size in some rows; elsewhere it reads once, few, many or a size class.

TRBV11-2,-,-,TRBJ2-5,CASSPRMGASQETQYF,TGTGCCAGCAGCCCCCGTATGGGGGCCTCCCAAGAGACCCAGTACTTC
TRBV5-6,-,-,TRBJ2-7,CASSLSRRLSYEQYF,TGTGCCAGCAGCTTGAGCCGCAGGCTCTCCTACGAGCAGTACTTC
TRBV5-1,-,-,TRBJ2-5,CASRQTGTQYF,TGCGCCAGCAGGCAGACGGGGACCCAGTACTTC
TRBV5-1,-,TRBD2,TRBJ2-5,CASSPLAGAETQYF,TGCGCCAGCAGCCCGCTAGCGGGAGCAGAGACCCAGTACTTC
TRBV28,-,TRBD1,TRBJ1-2,CARGGYNYGYTF,TGTGCCAGAGGGGGCTATAACTATGGCTACACCTTC
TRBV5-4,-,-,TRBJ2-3,CASSLITDTQYF,TGTGCCAGCAGCTTAATCACAGATACGCAGTATTTT
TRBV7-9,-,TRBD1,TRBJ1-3,CASSPQGGGNTIYF,TGTGCCAGCAGCCCCCAGGGGGGCGGAAACACCATATATTTT
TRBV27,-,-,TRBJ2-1,CASSLIGTQYNEQFF,TGTGCCAGCAGTTTAATCGGGACACAGTACAATGAGCAGTTCTTC
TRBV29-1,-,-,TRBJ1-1,CSVVVPTRNTEAFF,TGCAGCGTTGTAGTACCGACAAGGAACACTGAAGCTTTCTTT
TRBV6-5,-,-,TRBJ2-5,CASSGRKETQYF,TGTGCCAGCAGCGGACGGAAAGAGACCCAGTACTTC
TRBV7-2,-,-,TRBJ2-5,CASSLWQGQETQYF,TGTGCCAGCAGCTTATGGCAGGGACAAGAGACCCAGTACTTC
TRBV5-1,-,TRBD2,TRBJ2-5,CASSAREGRGETQYF,TGCGCCAGCAGCGCGCGGGAGGGCCGTGGGGAGACCCAGTACTTC
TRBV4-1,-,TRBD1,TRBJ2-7,CASSQPPGQGYSEQYF,TGCGCCAGCAGCCAACCTCCGGGACAGGGGTACAGCGAGCAGTACTTC
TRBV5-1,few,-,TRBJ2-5,CASSQGPAETQYF,TGCGCCAGCAGCCAGGGACCCGCAGAGACCCAGTACTTC
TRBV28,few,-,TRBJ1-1,CASRPRTDGLGTEAFF,TGTGCCAGCCGACCCAGGACAGACGGGTTAGGGACTGAAGCTTTCTTT
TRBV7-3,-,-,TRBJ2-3,CASSLLGTDTQYF,TGTGCCAGCAGCTTACTGGGCACAGATACGCAGTATTTT
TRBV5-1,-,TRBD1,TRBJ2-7,CASSLDFTRQGAYEQYF,TGCGCCAGCAGCTTGGATTTTACTCGACAGGGGGCCTACGAGCAGTACTTC
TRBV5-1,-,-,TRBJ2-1,CASSLDWDEQFF,TGCGCCAGCAGCCTGGACTGGGATGAGCAGTTCTTC
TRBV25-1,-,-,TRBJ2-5,CASSEDRQYQETQYF,TGTGCCAGCAGTGAGGATCGACAGTACCAAGAGACCCAGTACTTC
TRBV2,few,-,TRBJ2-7,CASSEAGYEQYF,TGTGCCAGCAGTGAGGCCGGCTACGAGCAGTACTTC
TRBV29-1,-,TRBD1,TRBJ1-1,CSVAGGLNTEAFF,TGCAGCGTTGCAGGGGGATTGAACACTGAAGCTTTCTTT
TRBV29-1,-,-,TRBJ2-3,CSVEFREKTDTQYF,TGCAGCGTTGAATTCCGGGAGAAAACAGATACGCAGTATTTT
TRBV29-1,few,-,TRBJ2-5,CSVKRSPQETQYF,TGCAGCGTCAAGCGGAGCCCCCAAGAGACCCAGTACTTC
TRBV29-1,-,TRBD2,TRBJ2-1,CSGRTSGNPYEQFF,TGCAGCGGAAGAACTAGCGGGAATCCCTATGAGCAGTTCTTC
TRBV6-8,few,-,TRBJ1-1,CASSYLTSREYTEAFF,TGTGCCAGCAGTTACCTTACCTCCCGGGAATACACTGAAGCTTTCTTT
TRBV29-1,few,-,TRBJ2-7,CSVRGALSYEQYF,TGCAGCGTCAGGGGGGCTCTCTCCTACGAGCAGTACTTC
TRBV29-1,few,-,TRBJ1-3,CSVALLSGNTIYF,TGCAGCGTTGCTTTACTCTCTGGAAACACCATATATTTT
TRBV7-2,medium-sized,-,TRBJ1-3,CASSHNRASSGNTIYF,TGTGCCAGCAGCCACAACAGGGCAAGCTCTGGAAACACCATATATTTT
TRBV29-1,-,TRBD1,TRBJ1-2,CSVWDRDYGYTF,TGCAGCGTTTGGGACAGGGACTATGGCTACACCTTC
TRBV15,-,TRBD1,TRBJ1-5,CATSRGDSRSNQPQHF,TGTGCCACCAGCAGAGGGGACAGTAGGAGCAATCAGCCCCAGCATTTT
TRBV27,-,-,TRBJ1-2,CASSLTAWDAGYTF,TGTGCCAGCAGTTTAACTGCTTGGGACGCGGGCTACACCTTC
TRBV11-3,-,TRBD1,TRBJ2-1,CASSLDVTGVYNEQFF,TGTGCCAGCAGCTTAGATGTAACAGGGGTCTACAATGAGCAGTTCTTC
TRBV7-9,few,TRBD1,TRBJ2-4,CASSITGTVALLAKNIQYF,TGTGCCAGCAGTATAACCGGGACAGTCGCCCTGTTGGCCAAAAACATTCAGTACTTC
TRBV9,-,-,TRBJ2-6,CASSISTGSGANVLTF,TGTGCCAGCAGCATCAGCACAGGGTCTGGGGCCAACGTCCTGACTTTC
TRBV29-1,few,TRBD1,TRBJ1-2,CSVGHRGGNYGYTF,TGCAGCGTTGGGCACAGGGGAGGAAACTATGGCTACACCTTC
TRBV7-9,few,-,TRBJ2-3,CASSARGPSTDTQYF,TGTGCCAGCAGCGCCAGGGGTCCGAGCACAGATACGCAGTATTTT
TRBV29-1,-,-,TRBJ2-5,CSVGRTLGETQYF,TGCAGCGTGGGACGCACACTGGGAGAGACCCAGTACTTC
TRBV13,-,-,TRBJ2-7,CASSSRDGGLNEQYF,TGTGCCAGCAGCTCCCGGGATGGGGGGCTTAACGAGCAGTACTTC
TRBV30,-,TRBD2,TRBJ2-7,CAWSHGLATTGYEQYF,TGTGCCTGGAGTCACGGACTAGCGACAACCGGTTACGAGCAGTACTTC
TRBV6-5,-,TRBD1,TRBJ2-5,CASSYSGQETQYF,TGTGCCAGCAGTTACTCGGGACAGGAGACCCAGTACTTC
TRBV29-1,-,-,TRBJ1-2,CSVSTGLVPSNYGYTF,TGCAGCGTTTCGACGGGCCTCGTGCCCTCTAACTATGGCTACACCTTC
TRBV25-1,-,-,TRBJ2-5,CASSEPGPQAQTQYF,TGTGCCAGCAGTGAACCGGGACCCCAGGCCCAGACCCAGTACTTC
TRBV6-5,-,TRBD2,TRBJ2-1,CASSRSGSGEQFF,TGTGCCAGCAGTCGTAGCGGGAGCGGCGAGCAGTTCTTC
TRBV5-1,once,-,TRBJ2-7,CASSQDSSYEQYF,TGCGCCAGCAGCCAGGACAGCTCCTACGAGCAGTACTTC